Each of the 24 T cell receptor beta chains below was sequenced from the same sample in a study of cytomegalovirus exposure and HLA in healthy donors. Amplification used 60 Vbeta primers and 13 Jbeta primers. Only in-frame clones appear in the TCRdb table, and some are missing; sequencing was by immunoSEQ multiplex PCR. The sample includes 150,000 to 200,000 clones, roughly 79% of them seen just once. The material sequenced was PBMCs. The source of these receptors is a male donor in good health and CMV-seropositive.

The DNA for the CDR3 is TGTGCCAGCAGCTTACAGGGGGCCTCCGGAAACACCATATATTTT. Translated, it gives CASSLQGASGNTIYF. This chain uses TRBV7-2 with TRBJ1-3; TRBD1 matches at 8 bases. The CDR3 loop spans 15 amino acids. Germline values: CDR1 SGHTA, CDR2 FQGNSA. The ends lost 2 bases at V and 4 bases at J; junction bases unmatched: 4. Looking up the rest from reference TRBV7-2 and TRBJ1-3 gives the full variable domain: GAGVSQSPSNKVTEKGKDVELRCDPISGHTALYWYRQSLGQGLEFLIYFQGNSAPDKSGLPSDRFSAERTGGSVSTLTIQRTQQEDSAVYLCASSLQGASGNTIYFGEGSWLTVV.

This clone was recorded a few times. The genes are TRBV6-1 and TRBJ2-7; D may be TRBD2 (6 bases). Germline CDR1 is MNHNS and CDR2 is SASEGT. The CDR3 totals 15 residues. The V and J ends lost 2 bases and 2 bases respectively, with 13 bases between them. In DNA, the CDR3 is TGTGCCAGCAGTGAAAACGGCGGGGAGCCCTACGAGCAGTACTTC. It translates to CASSENGGEPYEQYF.

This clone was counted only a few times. CDR3 loop: CASSPPGELGNTIYF. CDR3 bases: TGTGCCAGCAGTCCGCCCGGGGAGCTTGGAAACACCATATATTTT. V gene TRBV6-5 combines with J gene TRBJ1-3, with D unresolved. The germline CDR1 and CDR2 sequences are MNHEY and SVGAGI. V gave up 5 bases and J gave up 3 bases, with 14 bases separating them. The CDR3 has 15 amino acids.

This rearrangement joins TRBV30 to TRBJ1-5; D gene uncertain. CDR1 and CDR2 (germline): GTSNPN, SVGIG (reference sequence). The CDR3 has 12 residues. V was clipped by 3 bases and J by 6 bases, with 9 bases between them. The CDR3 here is CAWRAAGQPQHF. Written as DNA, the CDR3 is TGTGCCTGGAGGGCCGCGGGTCAGCCCCAGCATTTT.

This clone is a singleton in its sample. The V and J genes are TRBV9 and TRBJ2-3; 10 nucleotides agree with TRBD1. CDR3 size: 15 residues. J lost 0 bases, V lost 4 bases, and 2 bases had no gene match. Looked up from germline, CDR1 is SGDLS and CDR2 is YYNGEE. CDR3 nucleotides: TGTGCCAGCAGCTCGGGACAGGGGAGCACAGATACGCAGTATTTT. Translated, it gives CASSSGQGSTDTQYF.

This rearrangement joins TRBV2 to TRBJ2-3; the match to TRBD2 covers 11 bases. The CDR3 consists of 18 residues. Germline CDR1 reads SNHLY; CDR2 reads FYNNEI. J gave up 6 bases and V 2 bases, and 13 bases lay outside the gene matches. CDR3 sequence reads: CASSERILAGDGGDTQYF. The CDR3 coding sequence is TGTGCCAGCAGTGAACGGATACTAGCGGGGGATGGCGGGGATACGCAGTATTTT.

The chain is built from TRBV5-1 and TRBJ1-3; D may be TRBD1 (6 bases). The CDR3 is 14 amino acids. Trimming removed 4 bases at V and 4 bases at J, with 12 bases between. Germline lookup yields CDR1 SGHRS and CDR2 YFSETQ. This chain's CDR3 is CASSVQTGGNTIYF. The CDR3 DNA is TGCGCCAGCAGCGTCCAGACAGGAGGAAACACCATATATTTT. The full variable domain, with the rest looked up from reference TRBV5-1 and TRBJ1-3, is KAGVTQTPRYLIKTRGQQVTLSCSPISGHRSVSWYQQTPGQGLQFLFEYFSETQRNKGNFPGRFSGRQFSNSRSEMNVSTLELGDSALYLCASSVQTGGNTIYFGEGSWLTVV.

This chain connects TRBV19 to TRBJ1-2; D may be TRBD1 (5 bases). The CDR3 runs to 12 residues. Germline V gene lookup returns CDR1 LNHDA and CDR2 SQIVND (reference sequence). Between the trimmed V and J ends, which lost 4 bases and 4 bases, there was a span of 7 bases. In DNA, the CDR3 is TGTGCCAGTAGTAGACAGTCCTATGGCTACACCTTC. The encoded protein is CASSRQSYGYTF.

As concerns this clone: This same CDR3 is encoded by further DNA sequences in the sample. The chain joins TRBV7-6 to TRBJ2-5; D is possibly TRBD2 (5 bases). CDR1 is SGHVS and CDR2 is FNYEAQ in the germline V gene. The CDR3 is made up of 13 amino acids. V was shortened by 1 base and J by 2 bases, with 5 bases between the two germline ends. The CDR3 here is CASSLGRQETQYF. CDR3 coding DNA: TGTGCCAGCAGCTTAGGGAGGCAAGAGACCCAGTACTTC.

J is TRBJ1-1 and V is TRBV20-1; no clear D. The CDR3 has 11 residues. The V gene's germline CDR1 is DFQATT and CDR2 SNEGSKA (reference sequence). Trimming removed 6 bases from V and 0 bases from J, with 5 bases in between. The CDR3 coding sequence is TGCAGTGCGGAGATGAACACTGAAGCTTTCTTT. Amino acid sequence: CSAEMNTEAFF.

CDR3 in amino acids: CASSVGSGGPDNEQFF. CDR3 bases: TGTGCCAGCAGCGTAGGGAGCGGGGGCCCCGACAATGAGCAGTTCTTC. The chain carries TRBV9 and TRBJ2-1, with TRBD2 matching over 8 bases. The CDR3 totals 16 residues. Looked up from germline, CDR1 is SGDLS and CDR2 is YYNGEE. J gave up 5 bases and V 0 bases, and 7 bases lay outside the gene matches.

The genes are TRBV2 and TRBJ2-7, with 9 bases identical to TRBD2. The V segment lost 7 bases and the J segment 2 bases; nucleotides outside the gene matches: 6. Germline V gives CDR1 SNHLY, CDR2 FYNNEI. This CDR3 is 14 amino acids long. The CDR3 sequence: CASIGAGGPYEQYF. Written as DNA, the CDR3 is TGTGCCAGCATTGGAGCGGGGGGTCCCTACGAGCAGTACTTC. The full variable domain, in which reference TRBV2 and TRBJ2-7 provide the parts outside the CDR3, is EPEVTQTPSHQVTQMGQEVILRCVPISNHLYFYWYRQILGQKVEFLVSFYNNEISEKSEIFDDQFSVERPDGSNFTLKIRSTKLEDSAMYFCASIGAGGPYEQYFGPGTRLTVT.

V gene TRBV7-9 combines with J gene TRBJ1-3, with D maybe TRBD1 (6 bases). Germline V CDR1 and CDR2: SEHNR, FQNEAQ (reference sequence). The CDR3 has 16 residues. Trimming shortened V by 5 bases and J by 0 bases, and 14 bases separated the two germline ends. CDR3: CASSPGGGSSGNTIYF. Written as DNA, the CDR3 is TGTGCCAGCAGCCCCGGGGGGGGCAGCTCTGGAAACACCATATATTTT. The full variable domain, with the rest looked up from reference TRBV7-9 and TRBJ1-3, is DTGVSQNPRHKITKRGQNVTFRCDPISEHNRLYWYRQTLGQGPEFLTYFQNEAQLEKSRLLSDRFSAERPKGSFSTLEIQRTEQGDSAMYLCASSPGGGSSGNTIYFGEGSWLTVV.

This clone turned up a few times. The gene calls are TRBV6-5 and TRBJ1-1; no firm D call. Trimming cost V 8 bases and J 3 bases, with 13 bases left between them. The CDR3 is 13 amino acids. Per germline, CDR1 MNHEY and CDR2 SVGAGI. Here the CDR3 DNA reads TGTGCCAGCGGTCGCACGCCGGACACTGAAGCTTTCTTT. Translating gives CASGRTPDTEAFF.

As DNA, the CDR3 is TGTGCCAGCAGACATAGCGGGGGGGTAATCACAGATACGCAGTATTTT. Translated: CASRHSGGVITDTQYF. This chain connects TRBV7-3 to TRBJ2-3; TRBD2 matches at 11 bases. The length of the CDR3 is 16 residues. CDR1 and CDR2 from the germline V gene are SGHTA and FQGTGA. Trimming removed 6 bases from V and 2 bases from J; junction bases left unmatched: 7.

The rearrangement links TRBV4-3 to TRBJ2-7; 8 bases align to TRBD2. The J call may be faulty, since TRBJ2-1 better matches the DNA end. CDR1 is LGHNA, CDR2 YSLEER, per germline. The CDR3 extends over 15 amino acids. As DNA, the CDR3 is TGCGCCAGCAGCCAGAACGGGGGGGAAAACAATGAGCAGTTCTTC. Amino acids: CASSQNGGENNEQFF.

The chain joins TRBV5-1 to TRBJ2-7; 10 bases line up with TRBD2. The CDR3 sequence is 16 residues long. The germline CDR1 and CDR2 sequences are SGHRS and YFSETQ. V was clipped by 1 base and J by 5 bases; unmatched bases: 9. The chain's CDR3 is CASSLWQRGGLDEQYF. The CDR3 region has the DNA TGCGCCAGCAGCTTGTGGCAGCGGGGGGGCCTGGACGAGCAGTACTTC.

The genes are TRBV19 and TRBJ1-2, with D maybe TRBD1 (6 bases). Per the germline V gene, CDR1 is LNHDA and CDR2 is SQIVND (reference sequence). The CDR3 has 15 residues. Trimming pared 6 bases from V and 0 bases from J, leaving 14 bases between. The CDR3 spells CASRDRDNPNYGYTF. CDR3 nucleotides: TGTGCCAGTAGAGACCGGGACAACCCTAACTATGGCTACACCTTC.

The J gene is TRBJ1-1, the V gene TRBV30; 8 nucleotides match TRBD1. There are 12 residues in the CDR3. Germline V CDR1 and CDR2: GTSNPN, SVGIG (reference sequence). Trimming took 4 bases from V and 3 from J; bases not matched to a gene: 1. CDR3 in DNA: TGTGCCTGGAACAGGGGGGACACTGAAGCTTTCTTT. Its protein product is CAWNRGDTEAFF.

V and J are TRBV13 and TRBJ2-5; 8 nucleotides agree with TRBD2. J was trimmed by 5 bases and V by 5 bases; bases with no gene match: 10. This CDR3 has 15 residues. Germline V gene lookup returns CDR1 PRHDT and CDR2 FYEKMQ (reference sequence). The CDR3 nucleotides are TGTGCCAGCAGCCAACTCGGGGGGGGCAGGGAGACCCAGTACTTC. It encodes CASSQLGGGRETQYF.

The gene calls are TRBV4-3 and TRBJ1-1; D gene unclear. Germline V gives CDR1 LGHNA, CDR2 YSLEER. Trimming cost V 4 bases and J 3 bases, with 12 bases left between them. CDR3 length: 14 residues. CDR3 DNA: TGCGCCAGCAGCCCGTCCCCGGTGGACACTGAAGCTTTCTTT. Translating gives CASSPSPVDTEAFF.

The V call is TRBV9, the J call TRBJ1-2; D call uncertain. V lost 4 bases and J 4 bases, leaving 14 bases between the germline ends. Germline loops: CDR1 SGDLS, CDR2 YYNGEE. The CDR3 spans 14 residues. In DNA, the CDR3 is TGTGCCAGCAGCCCTCGGGTTGGTGGCTATGGCTACACCTTC. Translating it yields CASSPRVGGYGYTF.

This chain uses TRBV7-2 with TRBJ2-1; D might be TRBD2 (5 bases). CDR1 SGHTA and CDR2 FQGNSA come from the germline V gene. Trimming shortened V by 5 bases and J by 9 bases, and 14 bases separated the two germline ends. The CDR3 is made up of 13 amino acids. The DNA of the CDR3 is TGTGCCAGCAGCACCCGCCGGGGAAGTGAGCAGTTCTTC. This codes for CASSTRRGSEQFF. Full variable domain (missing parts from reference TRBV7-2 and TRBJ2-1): GAGVSQSPSNKVTEKGKDVELRCDPISGHTALYWYRQSLGQGLEFLIYFQGNSAPDKSGLPSDRFSAERTGGSVSTLTIQRTQQEDSAVYLCASSTRRGSEQFFGPGTRLTVL.

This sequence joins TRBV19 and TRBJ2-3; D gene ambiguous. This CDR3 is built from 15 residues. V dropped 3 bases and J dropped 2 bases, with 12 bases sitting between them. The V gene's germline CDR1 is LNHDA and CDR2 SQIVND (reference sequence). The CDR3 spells CASSMQASSTDTQYF. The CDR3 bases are TGTGCCAGTAGTATGCAGGCCTCATCCACAGATACGCAGTATTTT.